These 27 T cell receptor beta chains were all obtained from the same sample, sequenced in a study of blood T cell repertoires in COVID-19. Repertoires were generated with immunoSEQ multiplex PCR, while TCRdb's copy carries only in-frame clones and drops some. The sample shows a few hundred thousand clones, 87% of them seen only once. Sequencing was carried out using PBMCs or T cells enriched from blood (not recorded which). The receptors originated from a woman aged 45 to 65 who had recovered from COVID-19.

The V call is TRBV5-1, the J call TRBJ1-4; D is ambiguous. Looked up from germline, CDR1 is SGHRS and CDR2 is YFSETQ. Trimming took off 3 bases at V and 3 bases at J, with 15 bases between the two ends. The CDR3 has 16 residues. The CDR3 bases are TGCGCCAGCAGCTCCGGGAACAGTTCGCCTAATGAAAAACTGTTTTTT. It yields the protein CASSSGNSSPNEKLFF.

For the CDR3, the DNA is TGCGCCAGCAGCCAAGAAACGGGACAGGGTTACTCACCCCTCCACTTT. This codes for CASSQETGQGYSPLHF. This chain uses TRBV4-1 with TRBJ1-6; TRBD1 aligns across 9 bases. V shed 0 bases and J 10 bases; nucleotides not matched to a gene: 7. Germline lookup yields CDR1 MGHRA and CDR2 YSYEKL. The CDR3 sequence is 16 residues long.

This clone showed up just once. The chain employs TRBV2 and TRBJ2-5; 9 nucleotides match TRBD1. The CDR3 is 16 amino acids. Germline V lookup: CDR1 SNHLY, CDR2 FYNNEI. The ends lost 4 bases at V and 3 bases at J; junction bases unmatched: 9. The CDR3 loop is CASSVRSGTGKETQYF. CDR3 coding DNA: TGTGCCAGCAGTGTTCGGTCCGGGACAGGGAAAGAGACCCAGTACTTC.

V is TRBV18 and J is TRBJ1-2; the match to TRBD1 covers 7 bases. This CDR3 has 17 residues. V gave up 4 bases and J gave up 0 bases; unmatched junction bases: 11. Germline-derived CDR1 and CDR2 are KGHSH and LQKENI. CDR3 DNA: TGTGCCAGCTCACGCGATAGGACAGGCCAAGCTAACTATGGCTACACCTTC. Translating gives CASSRDRTGQANYGYTF.

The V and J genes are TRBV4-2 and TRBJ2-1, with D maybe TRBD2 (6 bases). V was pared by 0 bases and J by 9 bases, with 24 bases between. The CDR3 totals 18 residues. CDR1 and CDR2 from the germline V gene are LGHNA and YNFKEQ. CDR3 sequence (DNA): TGTGCCAGCAGCCAAGATCCCCCGGGGGTGCAACGTCTCGGTGAGCAGTTCTTC. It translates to CASSQDPPGVQRLGEQFF.

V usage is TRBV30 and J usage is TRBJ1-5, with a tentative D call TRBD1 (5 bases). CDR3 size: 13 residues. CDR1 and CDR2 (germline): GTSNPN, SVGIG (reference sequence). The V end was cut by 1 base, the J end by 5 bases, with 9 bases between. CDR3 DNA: TGTGCCTGGAGTGATAGGGGCGATCAGCCCCAGCATTTT. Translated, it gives CAWSDRGDQPQHF.

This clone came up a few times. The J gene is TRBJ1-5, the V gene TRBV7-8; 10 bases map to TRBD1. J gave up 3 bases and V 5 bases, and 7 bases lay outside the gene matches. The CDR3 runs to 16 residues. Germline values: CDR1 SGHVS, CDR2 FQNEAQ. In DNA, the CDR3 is TGTGCCAGCAGCCTCCGGACAGGGGGAATCAATCAGCCCCAGCATTTT. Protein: CASSLRTGGINQPQHF.

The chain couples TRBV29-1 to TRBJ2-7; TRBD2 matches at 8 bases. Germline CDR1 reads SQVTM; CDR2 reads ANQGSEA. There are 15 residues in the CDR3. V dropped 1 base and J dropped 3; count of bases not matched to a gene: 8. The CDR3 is CSVEGREGQFYEQYF. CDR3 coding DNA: TGCAGCGTTGAAGGCCGGGAGGGCCAGTTCTACGAGCAGTACTTC.

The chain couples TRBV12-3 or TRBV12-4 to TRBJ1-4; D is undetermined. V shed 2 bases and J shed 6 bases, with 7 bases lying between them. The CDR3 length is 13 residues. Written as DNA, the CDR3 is TGTGCCAGCAGTTTACTCGTTGATGAAAAACTGTTTTTT. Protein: CASSLLVDEKLFF.

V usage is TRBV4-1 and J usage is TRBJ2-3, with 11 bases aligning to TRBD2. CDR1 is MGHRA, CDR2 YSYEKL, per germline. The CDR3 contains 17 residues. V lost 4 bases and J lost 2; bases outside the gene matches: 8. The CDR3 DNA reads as TGCGCCAGCAGCCTGCGTAGCGGGGGGGGGAACACAGATACGCAGTATTTT. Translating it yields CASSLRSGGGNTDTQYF.

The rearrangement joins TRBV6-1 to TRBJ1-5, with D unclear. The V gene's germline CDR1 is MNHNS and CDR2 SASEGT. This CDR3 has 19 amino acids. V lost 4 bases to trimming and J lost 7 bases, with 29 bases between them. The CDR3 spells CASSATSAVAVGASQPQHF. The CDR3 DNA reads TGTGCCAGCAGTGCAACAAGCGCGGTGGCTGTTGGAGCGAGCCAGCCCCAGCATTTT.

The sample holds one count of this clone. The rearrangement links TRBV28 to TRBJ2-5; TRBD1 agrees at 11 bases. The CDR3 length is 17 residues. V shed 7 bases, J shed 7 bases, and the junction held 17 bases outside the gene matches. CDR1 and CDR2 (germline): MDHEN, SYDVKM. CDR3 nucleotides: TGTGCCAGCACCCAAGCCGGGACAGGGGGTTTGATCGGGACCCAGTACTTC. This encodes CASTQAGTGGLIGTQYF.

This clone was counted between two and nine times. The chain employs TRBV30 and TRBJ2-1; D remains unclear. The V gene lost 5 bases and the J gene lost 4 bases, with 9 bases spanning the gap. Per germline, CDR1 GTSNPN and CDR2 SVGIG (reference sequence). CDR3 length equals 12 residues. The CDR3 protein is CAWSPTYNEQFF. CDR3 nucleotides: TGTGCCTGGTCTCCGACTTACAATGAGCAGTTCTTC. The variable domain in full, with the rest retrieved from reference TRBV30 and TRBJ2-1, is SQTIHQWPATLVQPVGSPLSLECTVEGTSNPNLYWYRQAAGRGLQLLFYSVGIGQISSEVPQNLSASRPQDRQFILSSKKLLLSDSGFYLCAWSPTYNEQFFGPGTRLTVL.

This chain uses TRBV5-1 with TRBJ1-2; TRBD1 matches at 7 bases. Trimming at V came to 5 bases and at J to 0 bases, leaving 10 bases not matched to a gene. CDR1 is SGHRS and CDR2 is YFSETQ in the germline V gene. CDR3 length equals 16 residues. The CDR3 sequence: CASRPGQALANYGYTF. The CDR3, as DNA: TGCGCCAGCAGGCCCGGACAGGCTTTAGCTAACTATGGCTACACCTTC.

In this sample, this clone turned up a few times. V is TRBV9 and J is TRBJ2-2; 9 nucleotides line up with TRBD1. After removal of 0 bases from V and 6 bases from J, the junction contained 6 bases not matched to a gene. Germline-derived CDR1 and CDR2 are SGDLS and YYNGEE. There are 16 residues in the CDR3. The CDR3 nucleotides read TGTGCCAGCAGCGTAGAGACAGGGGGGTTGGCCGGGGAGCTGTTTTTT. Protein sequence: CASSVETGGLAGELFF.

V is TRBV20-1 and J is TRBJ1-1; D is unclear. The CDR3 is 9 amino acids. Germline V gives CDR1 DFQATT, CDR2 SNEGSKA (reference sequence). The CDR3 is CSAREEAFF. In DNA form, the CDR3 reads TGCAGCGCCCGCGAGGAGGCTTTCTTT.

The CDR3 nucleotides are TGCGCCAGCAGTCGGGGGAACAGGGCAATCCACCAGCCCCAGCATTTT. It codes for CASSRGNRAIHQPQHF. The V gene is TRBV23-1, the J gene TRBJ1-5; TRBD1 is a possible D gene (6 bases). TRBV23-1 is identified as an open reading frame with a role that is uncertain. V was clipped by 4 bases and J by 7 bases, with 20 bases between them. The CDR3 is made up of 16 amino acids.

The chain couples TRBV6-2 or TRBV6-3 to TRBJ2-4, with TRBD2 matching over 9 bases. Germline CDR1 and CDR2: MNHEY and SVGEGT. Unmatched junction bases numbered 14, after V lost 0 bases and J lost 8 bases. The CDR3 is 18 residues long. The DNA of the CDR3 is TGTGCCAGCAGTTACTCTCAGCGGGGGGCAATAGATTCGGACATTCAGTACTTC. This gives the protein CASSYSQRGAIDSDIQYF.

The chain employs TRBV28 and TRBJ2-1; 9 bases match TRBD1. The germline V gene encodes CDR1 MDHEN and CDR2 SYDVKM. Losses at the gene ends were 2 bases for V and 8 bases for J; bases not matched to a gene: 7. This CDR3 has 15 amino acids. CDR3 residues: CASSLGGQGIYEQFF. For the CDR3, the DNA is TGTGCCAGCAGTTTAGGCGGACAGGGGATATATGAGCAGTTCTTC.

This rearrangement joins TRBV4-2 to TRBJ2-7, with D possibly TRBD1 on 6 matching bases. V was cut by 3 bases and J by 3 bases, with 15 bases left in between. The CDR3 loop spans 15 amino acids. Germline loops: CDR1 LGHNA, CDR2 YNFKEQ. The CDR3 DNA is TGTGCCAGCAGCCAGGACCGGGACACCATCTACGAGCAGTACTTC. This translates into CASSQDRDTIYEQYF.

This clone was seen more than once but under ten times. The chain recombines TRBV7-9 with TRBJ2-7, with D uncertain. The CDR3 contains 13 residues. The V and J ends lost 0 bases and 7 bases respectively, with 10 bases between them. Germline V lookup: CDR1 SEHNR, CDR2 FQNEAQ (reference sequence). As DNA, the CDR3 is TGTGCCAGCAGCTTAGCTGTCTCCTTGGAGCAGTACTTC. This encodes CASSLAVSLEQYF.

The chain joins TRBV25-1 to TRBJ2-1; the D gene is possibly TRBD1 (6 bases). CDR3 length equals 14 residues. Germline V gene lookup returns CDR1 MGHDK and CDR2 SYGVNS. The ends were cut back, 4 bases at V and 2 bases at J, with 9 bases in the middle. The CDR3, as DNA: TGTGCCAGCAGTGTGTCAGGGGCCTACAATGAGCAGTTCTTC. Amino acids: CASSVSGAYNEQFF.

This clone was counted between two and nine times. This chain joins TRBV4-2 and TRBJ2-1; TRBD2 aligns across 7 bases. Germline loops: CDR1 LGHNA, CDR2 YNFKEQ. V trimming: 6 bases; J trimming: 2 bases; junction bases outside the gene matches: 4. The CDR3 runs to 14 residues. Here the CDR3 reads CASSSRGAYNEQFF. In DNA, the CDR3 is TGTGCCAGCAGTTCACGGGGGGCCTACAATGAGCAGTTCTTC.

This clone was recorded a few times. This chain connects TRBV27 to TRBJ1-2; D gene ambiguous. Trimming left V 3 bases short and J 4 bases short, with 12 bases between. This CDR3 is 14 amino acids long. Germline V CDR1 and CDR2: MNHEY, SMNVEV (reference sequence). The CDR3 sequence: CASSFQESGYGYTF. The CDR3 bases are TGTGCCAGCAGTTTTCAGGAATCAGGCTATGGCTACACCTTC.

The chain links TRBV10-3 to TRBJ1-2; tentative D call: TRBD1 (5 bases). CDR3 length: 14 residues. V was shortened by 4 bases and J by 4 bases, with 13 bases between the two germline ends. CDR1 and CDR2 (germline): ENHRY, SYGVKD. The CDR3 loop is CAISARTQVYGYTF. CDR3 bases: TGTGCCATCAGTGCAAGGACACAGGTCTATGGCTACACCTTC.

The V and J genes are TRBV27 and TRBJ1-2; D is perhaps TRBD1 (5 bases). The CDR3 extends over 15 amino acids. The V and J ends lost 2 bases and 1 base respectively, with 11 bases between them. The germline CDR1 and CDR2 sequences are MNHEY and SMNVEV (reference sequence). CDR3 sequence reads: CASSLVAGNNYGYTF. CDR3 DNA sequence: TGTGCCAGCAGTTTAGTGGCAGGGAATAACTATGGCTACACCTTC.

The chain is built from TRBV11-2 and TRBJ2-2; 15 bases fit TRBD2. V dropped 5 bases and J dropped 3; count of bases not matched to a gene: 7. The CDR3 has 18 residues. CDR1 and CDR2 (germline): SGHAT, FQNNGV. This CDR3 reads CASSAKGLAGGHTGELFF. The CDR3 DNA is TGTGCCAGCAGCGCAAAGGGACTAGCGGGGGGTCACACCGGGGAGCTGTTTTTT.